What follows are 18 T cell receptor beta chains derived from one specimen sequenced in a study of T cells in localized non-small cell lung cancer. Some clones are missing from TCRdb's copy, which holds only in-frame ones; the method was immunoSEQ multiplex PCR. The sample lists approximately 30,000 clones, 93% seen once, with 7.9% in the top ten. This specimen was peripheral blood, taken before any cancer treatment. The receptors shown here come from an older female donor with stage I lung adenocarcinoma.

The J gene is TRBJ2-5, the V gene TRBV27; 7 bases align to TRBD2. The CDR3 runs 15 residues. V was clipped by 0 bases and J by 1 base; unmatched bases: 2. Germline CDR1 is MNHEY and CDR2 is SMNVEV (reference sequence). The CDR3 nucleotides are TGTGCCAGCAGTTTATCCGCGGGGGTCCAAGAGACCCAGTACTTC. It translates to CASSLSAGVQETQYF.

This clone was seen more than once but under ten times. CDR3 protein: CASSLGSDYEQYF. The CDR3 region has the DNA TGTGCCAGCAGCTTAGGGAGTGACTACGAGCAGTACTTC. The chain carries TRBV13 and TRBJ2-7; D remains unclear. The germline V gene has CDR1 PRHDT and CDR2 FYEKMQ (reference sequence). Trimming cost V 0 bases and J 3 bases, with 6 bases left between them. This CDR3 contains 13 residues.

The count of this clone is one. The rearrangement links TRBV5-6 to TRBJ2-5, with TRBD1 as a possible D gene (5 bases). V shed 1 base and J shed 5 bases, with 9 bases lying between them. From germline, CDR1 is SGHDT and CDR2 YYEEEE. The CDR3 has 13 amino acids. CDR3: CASSLRSGETQYF. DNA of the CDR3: TGTGCCAGCAGCTTGCGGTCAGGGGAGACCCAGTACTTC.

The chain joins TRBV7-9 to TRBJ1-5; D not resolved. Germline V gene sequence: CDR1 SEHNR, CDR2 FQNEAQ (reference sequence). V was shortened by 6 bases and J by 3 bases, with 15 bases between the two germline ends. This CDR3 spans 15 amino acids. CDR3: CASSVDNPINQPQHF. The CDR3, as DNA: TGTGCCAGCAGTGTCGACAACCCGATCAATCAGCCCCAGCATTTT.

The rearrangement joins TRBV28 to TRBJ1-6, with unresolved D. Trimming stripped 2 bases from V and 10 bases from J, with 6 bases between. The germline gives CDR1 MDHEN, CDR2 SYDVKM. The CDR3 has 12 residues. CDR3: CASSLLRSPLHF. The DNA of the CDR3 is TGTGCCAGCAGTTTACTACGGTCACCCCTCCACTTT.

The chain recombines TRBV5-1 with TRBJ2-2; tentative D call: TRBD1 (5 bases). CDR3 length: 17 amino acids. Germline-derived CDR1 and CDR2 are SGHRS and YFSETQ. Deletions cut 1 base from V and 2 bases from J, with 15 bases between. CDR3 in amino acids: CASSLRPGSTNTGELFF. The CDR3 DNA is TGCGCCAGCAGCTTGAGACCAGGGTCTACAAACACCGGGGAGCTGTTTTTT. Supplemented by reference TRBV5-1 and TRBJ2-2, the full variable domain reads KAGVTQTPRYLIKTRGQQVTLSCSPISGHRSVSWYQQTPGQGLQFLFEYFSETQRNKGNFPGRFSGRQFSNSRSEMNVSTLELGDSALYLCASSLRPGSTNTGELFFGEGSRLTVL.

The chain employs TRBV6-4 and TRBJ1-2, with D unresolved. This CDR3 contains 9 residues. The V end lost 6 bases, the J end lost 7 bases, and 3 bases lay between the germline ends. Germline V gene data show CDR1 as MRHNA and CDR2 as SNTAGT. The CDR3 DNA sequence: TGTGCCAGCAGAAGTGGCTACACCTTC. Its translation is CASRSGYTF.

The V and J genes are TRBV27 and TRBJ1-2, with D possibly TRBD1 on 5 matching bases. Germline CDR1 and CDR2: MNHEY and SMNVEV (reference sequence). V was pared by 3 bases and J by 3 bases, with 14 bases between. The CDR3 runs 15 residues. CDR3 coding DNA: TGTGCCAGCAGTTTTGGGGCAGGGACCTACTATGGCTACACCTTC. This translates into CASSFGAGTYYGYTF.

In DNA, the CDR3 is TGTGCCAGCAGCCGACTGGGAGGAGATACGCAGTATTTT. Translating it yields CASSRLGGDTQYF. This chain joins TRBV14 and TRBJ2-3, with D perhaps TRBD2 (6 bases). Germline V gene data show CDR1 as SGHDN and CDR2 as FVKESK. This CDR3 region has 13 residues. The V and J ends lost 4 bases and 5 bases respectively, with 10 bases between them. Based on the CDR3 plus reference TRBV14 and TRBJ2-3, the full variable domain is EAGVTQFPSHSVIEKGQTVTLRCDPISGHDNLYWYRRVMGKEIKFLLHFVKESKQDESGMPNNRFLAERTGGTYSTLKVQPAELEDSGVYFCASSRLGGDTQYFGPGTRLTVL.

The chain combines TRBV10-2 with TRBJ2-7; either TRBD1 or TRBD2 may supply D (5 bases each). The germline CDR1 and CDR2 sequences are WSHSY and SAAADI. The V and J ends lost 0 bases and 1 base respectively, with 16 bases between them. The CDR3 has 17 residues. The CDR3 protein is CASSESTKGPRSYEQYF. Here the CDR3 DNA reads TGCGCCAGCAGTGAGTCGACAAAGGGACCGAGATCCTACGAGCAGTACTTC.

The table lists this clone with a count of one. DNA for the CDR3: TGTGCCAGCTCACCACGGGCAGGGGGCATGAACTATGGCTACACCTTC. Residues: CASSPRAGGMNYGYTF. The J gene is TRBJ1-2, the V gene TRBV18, with 8 bases identical to TRBD1. V lost 1 base, J lost 2 bases, and 6 bases stayed unmatched. This CDR3 contains 16 residues. Germline CDR1 KGHSH, CDR2 LQKENI.

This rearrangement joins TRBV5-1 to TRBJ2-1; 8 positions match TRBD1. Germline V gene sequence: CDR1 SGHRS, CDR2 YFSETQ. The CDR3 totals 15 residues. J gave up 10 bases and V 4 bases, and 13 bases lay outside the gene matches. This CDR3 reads CASSPDRGSLEEQFF. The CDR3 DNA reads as TGCGCCAGCAGCCCTGACAGGGGAAGTCTAGAGGAGCAGTTCTTC.

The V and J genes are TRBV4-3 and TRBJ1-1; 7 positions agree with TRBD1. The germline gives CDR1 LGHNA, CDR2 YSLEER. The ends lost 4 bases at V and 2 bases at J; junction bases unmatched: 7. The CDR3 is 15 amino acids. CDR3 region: CASSPVDRANTEAFF. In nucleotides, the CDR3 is TGCGCCAGCAGCCCAGTCGACAGGGCTAACACTGAAGCTTTCTTT.

Here the CDR3 DNA reads TGTGCCAGCTCACCCATTGACCTGACAGGCGCGGGCACAGATACGCAGTATTTT. Translating gives CASSPIDLTGAGTDTQYF. The chain has TRBV18 and TRBJ2-3, with a weak D call TRBD1 (6 bases). The CDR3 has 18 amino acids. Trimming cost V 3 bases and J 1 base, with 20 bases left between them. Per the germline V gene, CDR1 is KGHSH and CDR2 is LQKENI.

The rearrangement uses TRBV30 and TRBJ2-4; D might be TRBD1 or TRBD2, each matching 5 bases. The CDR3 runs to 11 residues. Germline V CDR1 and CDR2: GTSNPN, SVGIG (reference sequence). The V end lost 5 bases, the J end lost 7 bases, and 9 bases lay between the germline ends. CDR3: CAWEGFNIQYF. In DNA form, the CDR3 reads TGTGCCTGGGAGGGGTTTAACATTCAGTACTTC.

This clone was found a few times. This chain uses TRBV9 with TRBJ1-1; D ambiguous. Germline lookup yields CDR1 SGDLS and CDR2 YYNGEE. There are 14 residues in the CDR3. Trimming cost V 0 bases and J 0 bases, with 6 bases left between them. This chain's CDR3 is CASSVVRMNTEAFF. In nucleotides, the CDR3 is TGTGCCAGCAGCGTAGTCAGAATGAACACTGAAGCTTTCTTT.

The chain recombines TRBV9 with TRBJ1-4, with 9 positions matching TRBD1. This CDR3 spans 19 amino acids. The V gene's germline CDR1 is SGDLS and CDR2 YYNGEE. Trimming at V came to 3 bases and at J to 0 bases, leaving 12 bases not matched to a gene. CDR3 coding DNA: TGTGCCAGCAGCGAGGGACAGGGCGAATTGTATGCAACTAATGAAAAACTGTTTTTT. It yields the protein CASSEGQGELYATNEKLFF.

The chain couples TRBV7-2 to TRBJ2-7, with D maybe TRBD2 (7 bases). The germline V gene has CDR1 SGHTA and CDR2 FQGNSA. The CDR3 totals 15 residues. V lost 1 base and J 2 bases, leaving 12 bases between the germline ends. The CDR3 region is CASSLVYGGPYEQYF. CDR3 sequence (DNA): TGTGCCAGCAGCTTAGTCTACGGGGGGCCCTACGAGCAGTACTTC.